These 10 T cell receptor beta chains were all obtained from the same sample, sequenced in a study of monozygotic twins with inflammatory bowel disease. TCRdb reprocessed the 5' RACE reads; each CDR3 protein has one entry and no DNA is given. Its listing shows 200,000 to 250,000 distinct CDR3 sequences. Sequencing was carried out using blood. These receptors all come from a human donor with ulcerative colitis or Crohn's disease, or a healthy co-twin of an affected twin (not recorded which).

The chain recombines TRBV11-2 with TRBJ2-2. The CDR3 spans 13 residues. The V gene's germline CDR1 is SGHAT and CDR2 FQNNGV. The chain's CDR3 is CASSSRVAGELFF.

The genes are TRBV30 and TRBJ2-1; TCRdb's D call, TRBD1, is unchecked because there is no DNA. Per germline, CDR1 GTSNPN and CDR2 SVGIG (reference sequence). The CDR3 has 15 residues. The CDR3 reads CAWSVGTGGMNEQFF.

V and J are TRBV28 and TRBJ1-3; without DNA, the TCRdb call of TRBD1 cannot be checked. CDR1 and CDR2 from the germline V gene are MDHEN and SYDVKM. The CDR3 contains 16 residues. CDR3 in amino acids: CASRPTPGQSGNTIYF.

The chain combines TRBV12-3 or TRBV12-4 with TRBJ1-1; the D gene TCRdb calls, TRBD1, cannot be checked with no DNA. This CDR3 has 13 residues. The CDR3 region is CASTRTGWTEAFF.

The rearrangement uses TRBV30 and TRBJ1-2; TCRdb designates TRBD1, a call that cannot be tested without DNA. Germline CDR1 is GTSNPN and CDR2 is SVGIG (reference sequence). This CDR3 is built from 14 residues. CDR3 region: CAWIRTVTSYGYTF.

The chain links TRBV18 to TRBJ1-6; TCRdb returns TRBD1, unconfirmable since there is no DNA. Germline V lookup: CDR1 KGHSH, CDR2 LQKENI. The CDR3 contains 18 residues. The CDR3 protein is CASSPLHGTRVANSPLHF.

V usage is TRBV5-4 and J usage is TRBJ1-1. Germline V CDR1 and CDR2: SGHNT, YYREEE (reference sequence). The CDR3 is 16 amino acids. Here the CDR3 reads CASSLGQSVANTEAFF.

The chain joins TRBV18 to TRBJ2-2; TCRdb outputs TRBD1, but without DNA this stays unchecked. CDR1 is KGHSH, CDR2 LQKENI, per germline. The CDR3 has 16 amino acids. CDR3 sequence reads: CASSPGSRDGTGELFF.

The chain combines TRBV4-3 with TRBJ2-1; TCRdb names TRBD2, which stays unverified in the absence of DNA. The CDR3 covers 18 residues. The germline gives CDR1 LGHNA, CDR2 YSLEER. The CDR3 loop reads CASSQDRLAGSSYNEQFF.

This chain uses TRBV4-1 with TRBJ2-7; TCRdb's D call, TRBD1, is unchecked because there is no DNA. This CDR3 contains 15 residues. Germline CDR1 is MGHRA and CDR2 is YSYEKL. The CDR3 region is CASSQVGQSYYEQYF.